This TCR beta chain was sequenced for a study of T cell responses to AZD1222 COVID-19 vaccine. V shed 3 bases, J shed 2 bases, and the junction held 3 bases outside the gene matches. Germline CDR1 is MNHEY and CDR2 is SMNVEV (reference sequence). The CDR3 is 16 residues long. Assay: immunoSEQ multiplex PCR; the TCRdb copy retains only in-frame clones and omits some. The sample consists of more than 95,000 clones, around 85% of them appearing once. This material consisted of peripheral blood, taken on day 0 of MenACWY control vaccination. The chain links TRBV27 to TRBJ2-6; 8 positions agree with TRBD1. The receptor comes from an adult in good health. CDR3 DNA: TGTGCCAGCAGTTTGGGACAGGCCCCTGGGGCCAACGTCCTGACTTTC. Encoded protein: CASSLGQAPGANVLTF.